This passage covers 27 T cell receptor beta chains from one sample sequenced in a study of human T cells and chemical hapten exposure. The time point was: healthy volunteer bleed at 6 weeks. Whole blood that had not been fractionated was the source of extracted total RNA. Each CDR3 protein is one row after TCRdb ran MiXCR on the RACE reads. The table shows about 77,000 distinct CDR3 sequences, with approximately 8.1% occurring only once. Sample: whole blood. Receptors originate from a female donor in good health. Some clones in this sample may be carry-over from other donors' samples.

This clonotype was seen ten or more times. The chain recombines TRBV10-3 with TRBJ2-7; 9 bases map to TRBD1. Trimming cost V 2 bases and J 4 bases; bases outside gene matches: 3. From germline, CDR1 is ENHRY and CDR2 SYGVKD. This CDR3 has 14 amino acids. The CDR3 reads CAISEGTGPYEQYF. CDR3 nucleotides: TGTGCCATCAGTGAGGGGACAGGGCCGTACGAGCAGTACTTC.

This clonotype was seen repeatedly, ten times or more. The rearrangement links TRBV20-1 to TRBJ2-3; D is perhaps TRBD1 (6 bases). Trimming left V 7 bases short and J 0 bases short, with 14 bases between. The CDR3 is made up of 14 amino acids. Germline CDR1 DFQATT, CDR2 SNEGSKA (reference sequence). The CDR3 loop reads CSGSRTVSTDTQYF. The CDR3 nucleotides are TGCAGTGGCTCCAGGACAGTGAGCACAGATACGCAGTATTTT.

The gene calls are TRBV7-2 and TRBJ2-1; D is undetermined. Looked up from germline, CDR1 is SGHTA and CDR2 is FQGNSA. Trimming removed 7 bases at V and 1 base at J, with 14 bases between. The CDR3 totals 15 residues. CDR3 in DNA: TGTGCCAGCAAAACCCTCAGTTTTTCCTACAATGAGCAGTTCTTC. Its translation: CASKTLSFSYNEQFF.

This clonotype was picked up many times. The chain recombines TRBV28 with TRBJ2-7; D is unclear. This CDR3 contains 10 residues. Trimming took 10 bases from V and 1 from J, leaving 5 bases between them. CDR1 and CDR2 from the germline V gene are MDHEN and SYDVKM. In nucleotides, the CDR3 is TGTGCCACCTCTTCCTACGAGCAGTACTTC. Translating gives CATSSYEQYF.

This clonotype has at least ten counts. The chain joins TRBV15 to TRBJ2-7; weak D call: TRBD2 (5 bases). CDR3 length equals 13 residues. V was pared by 0 bases and J by 5 bases, with 8 bases between. CDR1 is LNHNV and CDR2 is YYDKDF in the germline V gene (reference sequence). The CDR3 DNA sequence: TGTGCCACCAGCAGAGATCCCGGGGACGAGCAGTACTTC. Residues: CATSRDPGDEQYF.

This clonotype was recorded a few times. The chain links TRBV5-1 to TRBJ1-1, with TRBD1 identical over 8 bases. The CDR3 runs to 15 residues. Germline V lookup: CDR1 SGHRS, CDR2 YFSETQ. The junction had 5 bases not matched to a gene; V was cut back by 3 bases and J by 1 base. This CDR3 reads CASSWADRANTEAFF. The CDR3 region has the DNA TGCGCCAGCAGCTGGGCGGACAGGGCGAACACTGAAGCTTTCTTT.

The genes are TRBV12-3 or TRBV12-4 and TRBJ1-6, with 9 bases lining up with TRBD1. The junction had 2 bases not matched to a gene; V was cut back by 6 bases and J by 5 bases. The CDR3 extends over 14 amino acids. The DNA of the CDR3 is TGTGCCAGCAGATGGACAGGGGATAATTCACCCCTCCACTTT. Its protein is CASRWTGDNSPLHF.

This clonotype was detected a few times. The rearrangement uses TRBV28 and TRBJ2-7, with 8 bases lining up with TRBD1. The junction had 9 bases not matched to a gene; V was cut back by 2 bases and J by 6 bases. There are 15 residues in the CDR3. Germline V CDR1 and CDR2: MDHEN, SYDVKM. The CDR3 protein is CASSLHTGGGGEQYF. As DNA, the CDR3 is TGTGCCAGCAGTTTACACACAGGGGGTGGTGGCGAGCAGTACTTC.

This clonotype was detected ten times or more. The rearrangement joins TRBV27 to TRBJ1-2; D is undetermined. The CDR3 sequence is 15 residues long. Trimming shortened V by 3 bases and J by 5 bases, and 16 bases separated the two germline ends. Germline V CDR1 and CDR2: MNHEY, SMNVEV (reference sequence). The CDR3 DNA is TGTGCCAGCAGTTTTCGGCAGCCGCAACTGTATGGCTACACCTTC. It is translated as CASSFRQPQLYGYTF.

This clonotype was detected ten times or more. The chain joins TRBV7-6 to TRBJ1-2; D gene unclear. V gave up 1 base and J gave up 4 bases, with 13 bases separating them. The CDR3 totals 15 residues. In germline, CDR1 is SGHVS, CDR2 FNYEAQ. DNA for the CDR3: TGTGCCAGCAGCTTAGTGGGCAGCGACCGCTATGGCTACACCTTC. Protein: CASSLVGSDRYGYTF.

This clonotype was counted only a few times. The rearrangement links TRBV12-5 to TRBJ2-3; 8 positions match TRBD1. From germline, CDR1 is LGHNT and CDR2 FRNRAP. This CDR3 region has 14 residues. Trimming at V came to 5 bases and at J to 1 base, leaving 2 bases not matched to a gene. CDR3 protein: CASGLGQGTDTQYF. As DNA, the CDR3 is TGTGCTAGTGGTCTGGGACAGGGCACAGATACGCAGTATTTT. Variable domain in full (rest from reference TRBV12-5 and TRBJ2-3): DARVTQTPRHKVTEMGQEVTMRCQPILGHNTVFWYRQTMMQGLELLAYFRNRAPLDDSGMPKDRFSAEMPDATLATLKIQPSEPRDSAVYFCASGLGQGTDTQYFGPGTRLTVL.

The sample holds many counts of this clonotype. V is TRBV29-1 and J is TRBJ1-2, with D unclear. Germline CDR1 reads SQVTM; CDR2 reads ANQGSEA. The germline V and J ends were trimmed by 5 bases and 5 bases, with 12 bases remaining between them. This CDR3 has 12 residues. The CDR3 bases are TGCAGCGTTCAGACCGCGGAATATGGCTACACCTTC. This encodes CSVQTAEYGYTF. The whole variable domain, filled in from reference TRBV29-1 and TRBJ1-2, reads SAVISQKPSRDICQRGTSLTIQCQVDSQVTMMFWYRQQPGQSLTLIATANQGSEATYESGFVIDKFPISRPNLTFSTLTVSNMSPEDSSIYLCSVQTAEYGYTFGSGTRLTVV.

This clonotype showed up just a few times. The chain carries TRBV12-3 or TRBV12-4 and TRBJ1-1; no definite D call. Trimming pared 5 bases from V and 4 bases from J, leaving 11 bases between. This CDR3 region has 13 residues. CDR3 in amino acids: CASSQTGSTEAFF. In nucleotides, the CDR3 is TGTGCCAGCAGTCAAACGGGCTCCACTGAAGCTTTCTTT.

Comments on this clonotype: A read error is likely, as this CDR3 ends without the conserved phenylalanine or tryptophan. The chain uses TRBV7-9 and TRBJ2-7; 9 nucleotides line up with TRBD1. The CDR3 contains 15 residues. Losses at the gene ends were 3 bases for V and 6 bases for J; bases not matched to a gene: 9. In germline, CDR1 is SEHNR, CDR2 FQNEAQ (reference sequence). CDR3 loop: CASSLSGDRALEQYL. The CDR3 DNA reads TGTGCCAGCAGCTTGTCGGGGGACAGGGCCCTCGAGCAGTACCTC.

This clonotype showed up just a few times. The chain uses TRBV20-1 and TRBJ2-1; TRBD1 is a possible D gene (6 bases). V was shortened by 6 bases and J by 5 bases, with 14 bases between the two germline ends. CDR3 size: 13 residues. Germline V gene data show CDR1 as DFQATT and CDR2 as SNEGSKA (reference sequence). CDR3 sequence reads: CSALGRGHNEQFF. In DNA form, the CDR3 reads TGCAGTGCGCTCGGCAGGGGCCACAATGAGCAGTTCTTC.

This clonotype has just a few counts. This sequence joins TRBV7-8 and TRBJ2-3, with D possibly TRBD1 on 5 matching bases. V gave up 2 bases and J gave up 0 bases, with 15 bases separating them. CDR1 is SGHVS, CDR2 FQNEAQ, per germline. The CDR3 spans 17 residues. The CDR3 nucleotides are TGTGCCAGCAGCTTATCCCTCGGACAAGTGAGCACAGATACGCAGTATTTT. Amino acids: CASSLSLGQVSTDTQYF.

The chain recombines TRBV6-2 or TRBV6-3 with TRBJ2-1; 12 nucleotides line up with TRBD2. This CDR3 comprises 14 residues. V lost 5 bases and J lost 14; bases outside the gene matches: 10. The V gene's germline CDR1 is MNHEY and CDR2 SVGEGT. The DNA for the CDR3 is TGTGCCAGCAGTGACCGACTAGCGGGGGCTTGGGAGTTCTTC. Translated, it gives CASSDRLAGAWEFF.

This clonotype was counted between two and nine times. V usage is TRBV12-3 or TRBV12-4 and J usage is TRBJ1-5; 8 nucleotides line up with TRBD1. Germline trimming cut 1 base from V and 3 bases from J; bases unmatched to any gene: 2. The length of the CDR3 is 15 residues. The CDR3 is CASSLGTGYNQPQHF. CDR3 in DNA: TGTGCCAGCAGTTTAGGGACAGGGTACAATCAGCCCCAGCATTTT.

This chain uses TRBV5-1 with TRBJ2-3; the D gene is possibly TRBD1 (6 bases). The CDR3 contains 14 residues. V gave up 7 bases and J gave up 0 bases, with 12 bases separating them. CDR1 and CDR2 (germline): SGHRS, YFSETQ. As DNA, the CDR3 is TGCGCCAGCGGGGTGGACAGTAGCACAGATACGCAGTATTTT. Translating gives CASGVDSSTDTQYF. Variable domain in full (rest from reference TRBV5-1 and TRBJ2-3): KAGVTQTPRYLIKTRGQQVTLSCSPISGHRSVSWYQQTPGQGLQFLFEYFSETQRNKGNFPGRFSGRQFSNSRSEMNVSTLELGDSALYLCASGVDSSTDTQYFGPGTRLTVL.

This clonotype was observed many times. The chain joins TRBV12-3 or TRBV12-4 to TRBJ1-5; no clear D. Deletions cut 4 bases from V and 3 bases from J, with 10 bases between. The length of the CDR3 is 14 residues. This CDR3 is CASSYQEVNQPQHF. CDR3 sequence (DNA): TGTGCCAGCAGTTACCAGGAGGTCAATCAGCCCCAGCATTTT.

This clonotype was counted between two and nine times. The chain recombines TRBV13 with TRBJ1-4, with D perhaps TRBD1 (6 bases). The germline V gene encodes CDR1 PRHDT and CDR2 FYEKMQ (reference sequence). The CDR3 has 15 amino acids. V dropped 6 bases and J dropped 6 bases, with 17 bases sitting between them. CDR3 sequence reads: CASSQSRDKDEKLFF. CDR3 sequence (DNA): TGTGCCAGCAGTCAATCACGGGACAAGGATGAAAAACTGTTTTTT.

This clonotype was detected many times. The genes are TRBV6-1 and TRBJ1-6; D ambiguous. This CDR3 comprises 14 residues. CDR1 and CDR2 (germline): MNHNS, SASEGT. V gave up 1 base and J gave up 10 bases, with 11 bases separating them. CDR3 coding DNA: TGTGCCAGCAGTGAAGTGAGCGTCCGCTCACCCCTCCACTTT. Amino acid sequence: CASSEVSVRSPLHF.

This clonotype was detected a few times. The chain combines TRBV2 with TRBJ1-6; D is ambiguous. The CDR3 consists of 18 residues. V gave up 8 bases and J gave up 0 bases, with 20 bases separating them. CDR1 and CDR2 from the germline V gene are SNHLY and FYNNEI. Here the CDR3 DNA reads TGTGCCAGCTCAACCAACAGCCCCAAGAGCTCCTATAATTCACCCCTCCACTTT. Translating gives CASSTNSPKSSYNSPLHF.

Concerning this clonotype itself: A read error may be the cause here, since a much bigger clone is one base away. The chain recombines TRBV2 with TRBJ1-2, with a tentative D call TRBD1 (6 bases). This CDR3 comprises 13 residues. Germline V gives CDR1 SNHLY, CDR2 FYNNEI. Between the trimmed V and J ends, which lost 7 bases and 2 bases, there was a span of 11 bases. The CDR3 reads CASNVTGNYGYTF. The DNA of the CDR3 is TGTGCCAGCAATGTGACAGGCAACTATGGCTACACCTTC.

This clonotype was counted many times. V gene TRBV11-2 combines with J gene TRBJ1-2, with TRBD1 identical over 8 bases. The CDR3 contains 16 residues. The germline V gene encodes CDR1 SGHAT and CDR2 FQNNGV. V lost 2 bases to trimming and J lost 4 bases; unmatched junction nucleotides: 9. This chain's CDR3 is CASSLLTGGIGYGYTF. CDR3 nucleotides: TGTGCCAGCAGCTTACTTACAGGGGGGATTGGCTATGGCTACACCTTC.

The chain has TRBV27 and TRBJ1-4; TRBD1 aligns across 7 bases. Germline values: CDR1 MNHEY, CDR2 SMNVEV (reference sequence). CDR3 length: 15 residues. The V and J ends lost 7 bases and 3 bases, in that order; junction bases with no gene match: 8. CDR3 nucleotide sequence: TGTGCCAGCATGGCAGGGGGAGGTTCTAATGAAAAACTGTTTTTT. Translated: CASMAGGGSNEKLFF.

The rearrangement links TRBV6-5 to TRBJ1-2; D might be TRBD1 (6 bases). The CDR3 consists of 15 residues. The germline V gene has CDR1 MNHEY and CDR2 SVGAGI. V dropped 2 bases and J dropped 8 bases, with 18 bases sitting between them. CDR3 sequence (DNA): TGTGCCAGCAGTTACACAGGGACACCCCTGGACGGCTACACCTTC. Amino acids: CASSYTGTPLDGYTF.